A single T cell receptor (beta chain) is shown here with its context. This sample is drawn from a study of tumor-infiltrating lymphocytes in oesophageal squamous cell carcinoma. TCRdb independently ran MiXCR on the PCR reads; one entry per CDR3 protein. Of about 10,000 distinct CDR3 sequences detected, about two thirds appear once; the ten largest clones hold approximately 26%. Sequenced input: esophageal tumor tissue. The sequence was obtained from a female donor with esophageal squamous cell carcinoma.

CDR3 coding DNA: TGTGCCAGCAGCTTAGGCCGACAGGTCGCAACTAATGAAAAACTGTTTTTT. This codes for CASSLGRQVATNEKLFF. This chain connects TRBV7-9 to TRBJ1-4, with D perhaps TRBD1 (6 bases). The CDR3 has 17 amino acids. CDR1 is SEHNR, CDR2 FQNEAQ, per germline (reference sequence). Trimming removed 1 base at V and 0 bases at J, with 12 bases between.